This T cell receptor beta chain was profiled in a study of shared clonotypes between healthy human individuals. For every subset, genomic DNA was evenly distributed across several immunoSEQ plates. The protocol was immunoSEQ multiplex PCR, while the TCRdb copy is restricted to in-frame clones and leaves out a portion. Of some 2 million clones in the sample, 95% were seen once. Trimming at V came to 5 bases and at J to 4 bases, leaving 4 bases not matched to a gene. The germline V gene has CDR1 LNHDA and CDR2 SQIVND (reference sequence). The CDR3 has 15 residues. Donors, healthy HIV-negative adults, lacked recent acute infections or vaccinations. Subsets obtained from CD4+ cells comprised CD45RA+ naive and CD45RA-negative memory cells.

Material for sequencing was naive CD4+ T cells sorted from blood. As for subset: CD45RA+ positively selected. This clonotype was obtained from a man aged 18 to 29 in good health. The chain has TRBV19 and TRBJ1-6; 8 nucleotides line up with TRBD1. CDR3 protein: CASSPGTGYNSPLHF. Here the CDR3 DNA reads TGTGCCAGTAGTCCCGGGACAGGTTATAATTCACCCCTCCACTTT.